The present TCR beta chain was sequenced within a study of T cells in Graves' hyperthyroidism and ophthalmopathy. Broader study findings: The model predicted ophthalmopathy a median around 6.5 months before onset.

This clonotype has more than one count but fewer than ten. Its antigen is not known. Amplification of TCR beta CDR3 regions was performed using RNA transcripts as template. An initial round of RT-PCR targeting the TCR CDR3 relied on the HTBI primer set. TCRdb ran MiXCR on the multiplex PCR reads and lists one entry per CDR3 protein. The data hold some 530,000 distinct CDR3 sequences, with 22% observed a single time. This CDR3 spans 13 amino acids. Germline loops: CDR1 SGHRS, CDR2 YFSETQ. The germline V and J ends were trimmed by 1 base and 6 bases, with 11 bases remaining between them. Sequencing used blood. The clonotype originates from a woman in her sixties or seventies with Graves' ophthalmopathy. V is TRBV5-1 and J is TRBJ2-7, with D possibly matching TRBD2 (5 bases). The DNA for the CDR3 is TGCGCCAGCAGCTTGTATGCGGGCGGCGAGCAGTACTTC. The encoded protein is CASSLYAGGEQYF.